What follows is one T cell receptor beta chain and its context. Its specificity is unknown. The data are from a study of T cell repertoires in cytomegalovirus infection. For the study at large: Both CMV infection and a matching HLA type were indicated by public TCR beta signatures. Study-level results: HLA-C-restricted TCR beta clonotypes specific for CMV led the ex vivo response. Cumulative frequency of public TCR beta families picked out carriers of CMV plus the relevant HLA.

From the reads, TCRdb called clonotypes with MiXCR, one entry per CDR3 protein. Of 150,000 to 200,000 distinct CDR3 sequences in the sample, roughly 28% were seen once. Trimming at V came to 2 bases and at J to 0 bases, leaving 10 bases not matched to a gene. The CDR3 is 17 amino acids. The germline gives CDR1 SGHRS, CDR2 YFSETQ. This chain connects TRBV5-1 to TRBJ1-1, with TRBD1 matching 7 bases. This TCR was sampled from a human donor in good health (CMV status not recorded). Some clones in this sample may be carry-over from other donors' samples. The source material was PBMCs. The CDR3 DNA follows: TGCGCCAGCAGCTTCCAGGGGGATCCTCGGATGAACACTGAAGCTTTCTTT. Its translation is CASSFQGDPRMNTEAFF.